The 24 T cell receptor beta chains below were found in one sample sequenced in a study of beta chain features in type 1 diabetes. Study-level results: Shortening of TCRB CDR3s, moderate but significant, appeared in all four CD4+ subsets of Type 1 diabetes patients.

No antigen has been identified for these receptors. The authors reverse transcribed all of the isolated RNA, so sequencing captured expressed TCRB transcripts. Some clones are missing from TCRdb's copy, which holds only in-frame ones; the method was immunoSEQ multiplex PCR. In the table there are over 40,000 clones, 66% of which are singletons. Sequencing was carried out using Tregs from blood. The receptors stem from a woman in her late teens or twenties with type 1 diabetes.

CDR3 loop: CASSSSTGYSNQPQHF. The CDR3 coding sequence is TGTGCCAGCAGTTCGTCGACAGGCTATAGCAATCAGCCCCAGCATTTT. This chain links TRBV28 with TRBJ1-5; the D gene is possibly TRBD1 (6 bases). The CDR3 runs 16 residues. V was shortened by 4 bases and J by 0 bases, with 13 bases between the two germline ends. Germline V gene lookup returns CDR1 MDHEN and CDR2 SYDVKM.

The V call is TRBV7-3, the J call TRBJ1-1; no firm D call. The germline V gene encodes CDR1 SGHTA and CDR2 FQGTGA. The CDR3 sequence is 13 residues long. Trimming took 5 bases from V and 1 from J, leaving 8 bases between them. The CDR3 reads CASSPSGNTEAFF. CDR3 DNA: TGTGCCAGCAGCCCCAGTGGGAACACTGAAGCTTTCTTT.

The chain is built from TRBV9 and TRBJ2-1; 8 nucleotides agree with TRBD2. Germline-derived CDR1 and CDR2 are SGDLS and YYNGEE. This CDR3 contains 17 residues. J was trimmed by 7 bases and V by 1 base; bases with no gene match: 13. CDR3 amino acids: CASSVLPLSGSLNEQFF. CDR3 in DNA: TGTGCCAGCAGCGTATTACCCCTCAGCGGGAGTTTAAATGAGCAGTTCTTC.

The chain uses TRBV14 and TRBJ1-1; a weak D match, TRBD1 (5 bases). Trimming left V 6 bases short and J 4 bases short, with 15 bases between. CDR1 is SGHDN and CDR2 is FVKESK in the germline V gene. The CDR3 is 14 amino acids. The DNA of the CDR3 is TGTGCCAGCAGTCAGTATGGCGGGGGCACTGAAGCTTTCTTT. This gives the protein CASSQYGGGTEAFF.

This clone was detected only a few times. The chain joins TRBV4-1 to TRBJ2-1; D is perhaps TRBD1 (5 bases). The germline V gene encodes CDR1 MGHRA and CDR2 YSYEKL. V lost 3 bases and J 4 bases, leaving 13 bases between the germline ends. CDR3 length equals 15 residues. CDR3 coding DNA: TGCGCCAGCAGCCAGCCAATTGGGGCGTACAATGAGCAGTTCTTC. As protein: CASSQPIGAYNEQFF.

The gene calls are TRBV28 and TRBJ2-3; TRBD1 matches 9 bases. This CDR3 region has 14 residues. The germline V gene has CDR1 MDHEN and CDR2 SYDVKM. The V gene end was trimmed by 5 bases and the J gene end by 1 base; junction bases not matched to a gene: 1. The CDR3 nucleotides are TGTGCCAGCAGTAGGACAGGGGGCACAGATACGCAGTATTTT. This translates into CASSRTGGTDTQYF.

The chain is built from TRBV7-3 and TRBJ1-1; D gene ambiguous. V was pared by 5 bases and J by 4 bases, with 14 bases between. Germline V gene data show CDR1 as SGHTA and CDR2 as FQGTGA. The CDR3 loop spans 14 amino acids. DNA of the CDR3: TGTGCCAGCAGCGACCGCCCGGGTGGCACTGAAGCTTTCTTT. It translates to CASSDRPGGTEAFF. The complete variable domain, with remaining parts taken from reference TRBV7-3 and TRBJ1-1, reads GAGVSQTPSNKVTEKGKYVELRCDPISGHTALYWYRQSLGQGPEFLIYFQGTGAADDSGLPNDRFFAVRPEGSVSTLKIQRTERGDSAVYLCASSDRPGGTEAFFGQGTRLTVV.

The chain couples TRBV5-1 to TRBJ2-1; 7 bases align to TRBD2. The CDR3 totals 13 residues. V shed 2 bases and J 5 bases; nucleotides not matched to a gene: 1. Per germline, CDR1 SGHRS and CDR2 YFSETQ. Written as DNA, the CDR3 is TGCGCCAGCAGCTTCGGGACTAACAATGAGCAGTTCTTC. It codes for CASSFGTNNEQFF.

This clone was observed a few times. The chain recombines TRBV9 with TRBJ2-7; 10 bases align to TRBD1. The germline V gene has CDR1 SGDLS and CDR2 YYNGEE. J was trimmed by 5 bases and V by 2 bases; bases with no gene match: 7. The CDR3 is 15 residues long. CDR3: CASSVDDRGRDEQYF. In nucleotides, the CDR3 is TGTGCCAGCAGCGTGGATGACAGGGGGCGCGACGAGCAGTACTTC.

The rearrangement links TRBV9 to TRBJ2-3, with D possibly matching TRBD2 (5 bases). Deletions cut 1 base from V and 7 bases from J, with 7 bases between. Germline values: CDR1 SGDLS, CDR2 YYNGEE. The CDR3 runs to 12 residues. The DNA of the CDR3 is TGTGCCAGCAGCGTATCGGACTATACGCAGTATTTT. Amino acid sequence: CASSVSDYTQYF.

The rearrangement uses TRBV28 and TRBJ2-1; weak D call: TRBD1 (6 bases). The CDR3 loop spans 13 amino acids. The V end was cut by 6 bases, the J end by 5 bases, with 11 bases between. CDR1 is MDHEN, CDR2 SYDVKM, per germline. CDR3 residues: CASSWAGDNEQFF. In nucleotides, the CDR3 is TGTGCCAGCAGCTGGGCAGGGGACAATGAGCAGTTCTTC.

This chain uses TRBV10-3 with TRBJ1-5, with D perhaps TRBD1 (5 bases). The germline gives CDR1 ENHRY, CDR2 SYGVKD. The CDR3 has 12 amino acids. Trimming removed 10 bases at V and 4 bases at J, with 11 bases between. CDR3 region: CASSPGNQPQHF. In DNA form, the CDR3 reads TGTGCCAGCTCCCCAGGGAATCAGCCCCAGCATTTT.

The chain has TRBV9 and TRBJ1-2; D perhaps matches TRBD1 (5 bases). Germline CDR1 SGDLS, CDR2 YYNGEE. This CDR3 is built from 15 residues. The V end lost 0 bases, the J end lost 4 bases, and 13 bases lay between the germline ends. This CDR3 is CASSVAPQASYGYTF. The DNA for the CDR3 is TGTGCCAGCAGCGTAGCGCCACAGGCCTCCTATGGCTACACCTTC.

This clone appeared a single time. The genes are TRBV2 and TRBJ2-7; 10 positions agree with TRBD1. The CDR3 runs 14 residues. The J segment lost 4 bases and the V segment lost 6 bases, leaving 6 bases of the junction unmatched. Per germline, CDR1 SNHLY and CDR2 FYNNEI. The CDR3 nucleotides are TGTGCCAGCAGCGCCGGGACAGGGGTTTACGAGCAGTACTTC. Translating gives CASSAGTGVYEQYF.

The rearrangement joins TRBV20-1 to TRBJ1-1, with 7 bases matching TRBD1. Per germline, CDR1 DFQATT and CDR2 SNEGSKA (reference sequence). This CDR3 has 10 residues. The CDR3 bases are TGCATCCAGGGGGACACTGAAGCTTTCTTT. It specifies CIQGDTEAFF.

This rearrangement joins TRBV9 to TRBJ2-3, with 8 positions matching TRBD1. The CDR3 has 13 residues. V lost 5 bases, J lost 7 bases, and 6 bases stayed unmatched. CDR1 and CDR2 (germline): SGDLS, YYNGEE. CDR3 loop: CASSRQGRNTQYF. The CDR3, as DNA: TGTGCCAGCAGTCGACAGGGGAGAAATACGCAGTATTTT.

The rearrangement links TRBV7-2 to TRBJ2-7; 7 nucleotides match TRBD1. CDR1 is SGHTA and CDR2 is FQGNSA in the germline V gene. The CDR3 length is 14 residues. With 4 bases clipped from V and 5 bases from J, the junction kept 8 bases outside the gene matches. The CDR3 region is CASSSTGNTDEQYF. For the CDR3, the DNA is TGTGCCAGCAGCTCGACAGGGAATACGGACGAGCAGTACTTC. The whole variable domain, remainder taken from reference TRBV7-2 and TRBJ2-7, is GAGVSQSPSNKVTEKGKDVELRCDPISGHTALYWYRQSLGQGLEFLIYFQGNSAPDKSGLPSDRFSAERTGGSVSTLTIQRTQQEDSAVYLCASSSTGNTDEQYFGPGTRLTVT.

CDR3 sequence reads: CASSEVVAGGGEQFF. In nucleotides, the CDR3 is TGTGCCAGTAGTGAGGTGGTAGCGGGAGGAGGTGAGCAGTTCTTC. The genes are TRBV19 and TRBJ2-1, with 10 bases fitting TRBD2. CDR1 is LNHDA and CDR2 is SQIVND in the germline V gene (reference sequence). This CDR3 contains 15 residues. Unmatched junction bases numbered 10, after V lost 5 bases and J lost 9 bases.

The chain couples TRBV5-4 to TRBJ1-2, with TRBD1 matching over 7 bases. Germline V CDR1 and CDR2: SGHNT, YYREEE (reference sequence). The junction had 8 bases not matched to a gene; V was cut back by 4 bases and J by 8 bases. There are 13 residues in the CDR3. CDR3 protein: CASSPDRVGGYTF. CDR3 DNA sequence: TGTGCCAGCAGCCCAGACAGGGTAGGAGGCTACACCTTC. Looking up the rest from reference TRBV5-4 and TRBJ1-2 gives the full variable domain: ETGVTQSPTHLIKTRGQQVTLRCSSQSGHNTVSWYQQALGQGPQFIFQYYREEENGRGNFPPRFSGLQFPNYSSELNVNALELDDSALYLCASSPDRVGGYTFGSGTRLTVV.

The gene calls are TRBV28 and TRBJ2-1, with 15 positions matching TRBD2. The CDR3 extends over 15 amino acids. Trimming took 5 bases from V and 7 from J; bases not matched to a gene: 3. CDR1 is MDHEN, CDR2 SYDVKM, per germline. The CDR3 nucleotides are TGTGCCAGCAGTCTGGGGACTAGCGGGAGGAATGAGCAGTTCTTC. Amino acid sequence: CASSLGTSGRNEQFF.

In this sample, this clone turned up a few times. The chain recombines TRBV7-2 with TRBJ2-5; unclear D gene. The germline CDR1 and CDR2 sequences are SGHTA and FQGNSA. Deletions cut 0 bases from V and 4 bases from J, with 15 bases between. The CDR3 loop spans 16 amino acids. CDR3 sequence reads: CASSLAGRGVGETQYF. DNA of the CDR3: TGTGCCAGCAGCTTAGCGGGTCGAGGAGTTGGAGAGACCCAGTACTTC.

The gene calls are TRBV10-3 and TRBJ2-2, with 9 bases that match TRBD2. Trimming removed 1 base from V and 2 bases from J; junction bases left unmatched: 17. This CDR3 contains 21 residues. The V gene's germline CDR1 is ENHRY and CDR2 SYGVKD. The CDR3 loop reads CAISEFWGSGRSGPNTGELFF. The CDR3 DNA reads as TGTGCCATCAGTGAGTTTTGGGGTAGCGGGAGATCCGGGCCCAACACCGGGGAGCTGTTTTTT.

This clone was detected once. The genes are TRBV7-9 and TRBJ1-5, with D hard to call. V lost 4 bases to trimming and J lost 5 bases, with 9 bases between them. The CDR3 totals 13 residues. Germline CDR1 and CDR2: SEHNR and FQNEAQ (reference sequence). CDR3 loop: CASSSRDYQPQHF. Written as DNA, the CDR3 is TGTGCCAGCAGCTCGCGGGATTATCAGCCCCAGCATTTT.

The chain carries TRBV7-2 and TRBJ2-7; 10 bases match TRBD2. This CDR3 contains 15 residues. V trimming: 1 base; J trimming: 7 bases; junction bases outside the gene matches: 7. CDR1 and CDR2 from the germline V gene are SGHTA and FQGNSA. In nucleotides, the CDR3 is TGTGCCAGCAGCTTAGGCCTAGCGGGAGATGGAGAGCAGTACTTC. Its protein product is CASSLGLAGDGEQYF.